This TCR beta chain was sequenced in a study of shared clonotypes between healthy human individuals. Whole-study context: Researchers assigned three CD4 naive, three CD4 memory, two CD8 naive and one CD8 memory plate to each donor.

The V gene's germline CDR1 is SGHNT and CDR2 YYREEE (reference sequence). The CDR3 covers 11 residues. The V end was cut by 6 bases, the J end by 5 bases, with 9 bases between. Terminally differentiated effector memory CD45RA+ cells were excluded from the naive CD8 cells, which were CD45RO-negative and positively selected for CCR7. Note on this clone: What it binds is not known.

Findings of the study overall: There were few donors, and this limited the genetic and exposure-history diversity represented.

The test was conducted at deep level. Clones were read by immunoSEQ multiplex PCR, and TCRdb kept only the in-frame ones, dropping some. Here the sample spans around 2,000,000 clones, about 95% being singletons. The receptor comes from a man between 18 and 29 years old in good health. The chain has TRBV5-4 and TRBJ2-7; perhaps D is TRBD1 or TRBD2 (5 bases each). Sample: naive CD8+ T cells sorted from blood. The CDR3 DNA reads as TGTGCCAGCATGGGGGATAACGAGCAGTACTTC. It encodes CASMGDNEQYF.